The 24 T cell receptor beta chains given below trace back to one sample, sequenced in a study of radiotherapy plus CTLA-4 blockade in lung cancer. Sequenced by immunoSEQ multiplex PCR; TCRdb stores in-frame clones only, minus some. The profile covers approximately 80,000 clones, with more than 80% appearing a single time and roughly 0.87% taken by the ten largest. This sample comprised peripheral blood, obtained from a patient treated with radiotherapy plus ipilimumab. The receptors were gathered from a human donor with non-small cell lung cancer who had stable disease on radiotherapy plus ipilimumab.

The chain employs TRBV28 and TRBJ1-3; D remains unclear. Trimming took 7 bases from V and 7 from J, leaving 14 bases between them. CDR1 and CDR2 (germline): MDHEN, SYDVKM. This CDR3 spans 13 amino acids. The CDR3 DNA reads TGTGCCAGCACCCCCACGCTAGGGAACACCATATATTTT. Its translation: CASTPTLGNTIYF.

The chain is built from TRBV11-2 and TRBJ2-1; 10 positions match TRBD2. This CDR3 is 15 amino acids long. V lost 5 bases to trimming and J lost 7 bases; unmatched junction nucleotides: 8. CDR1 and CDR2 from the germline V gene are SGHAT and FQNNGV. The DNA for the CDR3 is TGTGCCAGCAGCCTCCAAGCGGGGGGGCGGAATGAGCAGTTCTTC. It encodes CASSLQAGGRNEQFF.

This sequence joins TRBV7-8 and TRBJ1-1; the match to TRBD1 covers 10 bases. The CDR3 loop spans 11 amino acids. The ends lost 5 bases at V and 11 bases at J; junction bases unmatched: 2. Germline V lookup: CDR1 SGHVS, CDR2 FQNEAQ. The CDR3 sequence: CASSRDRGAFF. The CDR3 DNA reads TGTGCCAGCAGCAGGGACAGGGGCGCTTTCTTT.

CDR3 residues: CASSPMVSSYNSPLHF. CDR3 sequence (DNA): TGTGCCAGCAGTCCCATGGTTAGCTCCTATAATTCACCCCTCCACTTT. This chain joins TRBV27 and TRBJ1-6; D is undetermined. From germline, CDR1 is MNHEY and CDR2 SMNVEV (reference sequence). CDR3 length equals 16 residues. Trimming stripped 5 bases from V and 0 bases from J, with 11 bases between.

The chain employs TRBV18 and TRBJ2-2; D gene uncertain. This CDR3 is 14 amino acids long. CDR1 is KGHSH and CDR2 is LQKENI in the germline V gene. V dropped 3 bases and J dropped 6 bases, with 11 bases sitting between them. DNA for the CDR3: TGTGCCAGCTCACCCTCTCTTCAACCCGGGGAGCTGTTTTTT. Translation gives CASSPSLQPGELFF.

The chain has TRBV5-4 and TRBJ2-7; 8 bases are shared with TRBD1. Germline-derived CDR1 and CDR2 are SGHNT and YYREEE (reference sequence). The CDR3 runs to 14 residues. V lost 3 bases and J lost 5; bases outside the gene matches: 7. CDR3 in amino acids: CASSSGQGYDEQYF. DNA of the CDR3: TGTGCCAGCAGCTCAGGACAGGGTTACGACGAGCAGTACTTC.

This clone was detected once. The V call is TRBV5-6, the J call TRBJ1-3; TRBD1 is a possible D gene (6 bases). Germline V CDR1 and CDR2: SGHDT, YYEEEE. This CDR3 is built from 18 residues. The V end was cut by 4 bases, the J end by 0 bases, with 20 bases between. CDR3 bases: TGTGCCAGCAGCCTCGTCCACCGCACAGGGTCCTCTGGAAACACCATATATTTT. Its translation: CASSLVHRTGSSGNTIYF.

V usage is TRBV19 and J usage is TRBJ1-5, with unresolved D. This CDR3 contains 14 residues. V dropped 5 bases and J dropped 2 bases, with 10 bases sitting between them. CDR1 and CDR2 (germline): LNHDA, SQIVND (reference sequence). CDR3 bases: TGTGCCAGTAGTTCCGGGGTCCGCAATCAGCCCCAGCATTTT. Its translation is CASSSGVRNQPQHF.

The V call is TRBV5-1, the J call TRBJ2-5, with TRBD2 matching 8 bases. The CDR3 sequence is 15 residues long. The germline CDR1 and CDR2 sequences are SGHRS and YFSETQ. The trim removed 0 bases at V and 5 bases at J, leaving 6 bases unmatched. The CDR3 DNA follows: TGCGCCAGCAGCTTGGACGGGAGGGCCCGGGAGACCCAGTACTTC. This codes for CASSLDGRARETQYF.

The chain couples TRBV7-3 to TRBJ2-1; no reliable D call. This CDR3 spans 16 amino acids. The germline CDR1 and CDR2 sequences are SGHTA and FQGTGA. V lost 0 bases to trimming and J lost 0 bases, with 9 bases between them. The CDR3 DNA reads as TGTGCCAGCAGCTTAACTCGGCGTAGCTCCTACAATGAGCAGTTCTTC. Translation: CASSLTRRSSYNEQFF. The full variable domain, in which reference TRBV7-3 and TRBJ2-1 provide the parts outside the CDR3, is GAGVSQTPSNKVTEKGKYVELRCDPISGHTALYWYRQSLGQGPEFLIYFQGTGAADDSGLPNDRFFAVRPEGSVSTLKIQRTERGDSAVYLCASSLTRRSSYNEQFFGPGTRLTVL.

The CDR3 protein is CASSQLPWAGGKDEQYF. As DNA, the CDR3 is TGCGCCAGCAGCCAGCTACCCTGGGCAGGGGGCAAGGACGAGCAGTACTTC. This chain joins TRBV4-1 and TRBJ2-7; 8 nucleotides line up with TRBD1. V gave up 3 bases and J gave up 5 bases; unmatched junction bases: 15. This CDR3 comprises 17 residues. Germline V gene sequence: CDR1 MGHRA, CDR2 YSYEKL.

This clone occurred a few times. V and J are TRBV15 and TRBJ1-5; no firm D call. Trimming took off 1 base at V and 7 bases at J, with 11 bases between the two ends. The CDR3 has 14 residues. CDR1 is LNHNV and CDR2 is YYDKDF in the germline V gene (reference sequence). The CDR3, as DNA: TGTGCCACCAGCAGAGTCGATCGGGAACAGCCCCAGCATTTT. This translates into CATSRVDREQPQHF.

The rearrangement links TRBV7-2 to TRBJ2-1; 9 bases map to TRBD2. The CDR3 totals 16 residues. The junction had 8 bases not matched to a gene; V was cut back by 2 bases and J by 6 bases. CDR1 and CDR2 (germline): SGHTA, FQGNSA. CDR3 bases: TGTGCCAGCAGCTTAAATAGCGGGGGCGGCCGCAATGAGCAGTTCTTC. This gives the protein CASSLNSGGGRNEQFF.

The gene calls are TRBV7-9 and TRBJ2-1, with 8 bases aligning to TRBD1. CDR3 size: 16 residues. V lost 5 bases, J lost 4 bases, and 10 bases stayed unmatched. Germline V gene lookup returns CDR1 SEHNR and CDR2 FQNEAQ (reference sequence). The CDR3 DNA reads TGTGCCAGCAGCCCACGAGGCAGGGGGCAATACAATGAGCAGTTCTTC. Its protein product is CASSPRGRGQYNEQFF.

This clone came up a few times. This chain links TRBV4-2 with TRBJ2-1, with a tentative D call TRBD2 (5 bases). Looked up from germline, CDR1 is LGHNA and CDR2 is YNFKEQ. The V end lost 0 bases, the J end lost 10 bases, and 16 bases lay between the germline ends. The CDR3 contains 15 residues. The DNA of the CDR3 is TGTGCCAGCAGCCAAGACCCGGCCTCCGGGGTGGAGCAGTTCTTC. Amino acid sequence: CASSQDPASGVEQFF.

This chain uses TRBV7-9 with TRBJ1-2; D might be TRBD1 (5 bases). The CDR3 totals 14 residues. Between the trimmed V and J ends, which lost 7 bases and 8 bases, there was a span of 20 bases. The V gene's germline CDR1 is SEHNR and CDR2 FQNEAQ (reference sequence). The CDR3, as DNA: TGTGCCAGCATGGACTCCGGGACGCTCAGAGGCTACACCTTC. Residues: CASMDSGTLRGYTF.

J is TRBJ1-2 and V is TRBV19; weak D call: TRBD1 (5 bases). CDR1 is LNHDA, CDR2 SQIVND, per germline (reference sequence). This CDR3 comprises 13 residues. Trimming took off 5 bases at V and 4 bases at J, with 11 bases between the two ends. The DNA of the CDR3 is TGTGCCAGTAGTCGCGGGGCCCGCTATGGCTACACCTTC. This translates into CASSRGARYGYTF.

The chain is built from TRBV6-6 and TRBJ1-4; D not certain. Per the germline V gene, CDR1 is MNHNY and CDR2 is SVGAGI (reference sequence). The V and J ends lost 3 bases and 4 bases respectively, with 12 bases between them. There are 15 residues in the CDR3. As DNA, the CDR3 is TGTGCCAGCAGTTATTCCCGGACGAGTAATGAAAAACTGTTTTTT. It is translated as CASSYSRTSNEKLFF.

V gene TRBV4-1 combines with J gene TRBJ1-1; 7 nucleotides line up with TRBD1. The CDR3 runs 13 residues. The germline V gene encodes CDR1 MGHRA and CDR2 YSYEKL. The ends lost 2 bases at V and 5 bases at J; junction bases unmatched: 2. The CDR3 nucleotides read TGCGCCAGCAGCCAAAGGGGGCGAACTGAAGCTTTCTTT. Translating gives CASSQRGRTEAFF.

This chain connects TRBV11-2 to TRBJ2-2; D not resolved. V was pared by 5 bases and J by 6 bases, with 13 bases between. CDR1 and CDR2 (germline): SGHAT, FQNNGV. CDR3 length: 14 amino acids. The CDR3 spells CASSANPQAGELFF. Written as DNA, the CDR3 is TGTGCCAGCAGCGCCAACCCTCAGGCCGGGGAGCTGTTTTTT.

This clone has a single count. The J gene is TRBJ2-5, the V gene TRBV5-1; unclear D gene. Germline CDR1 reads SGHRS; CDR2 reads YFSETQ. Between the trimmed V and J ends, which lost 0 bases and 14 bases, there was a span of 14 bases. CDR3 length: 12 residues. Here the CDR3 reads CASSLASTDVYF. CDR3 DNA: TGCGCCAGCAGCTTGGCCTCCACAGACGTCTACTTC.

The V gene is TRBV29-1, the J gene TRBJ1-1, with 7 nucleotides matching TRBD1. This CDR3 is 11 amino acids long. Germline-derived CDR1 and CDR2 are SQVTM and ANQGSEA. CDR3 residues: CTVRDSGEAFF. In nucleotides, the CDR3 is TGCACCGTGAGGGACAGCGGGGAAGCTTTCTTT.

The chain is built from TRBV19 and TRBJ1-1; weak D call: TRBD1 (5 bases). The CDR3 runs to 17 residues. V was trimmed by 7 bases and J by 2 bases, leaving 23 bases between them. Germline V gene lookup returns CDR1 LNHDA and CDR2 SQIVND (reference sequence). The CDR3 coding sequence is TGTGCCAGTAACGTCTGGGGCGGAAGAATTACAAACACTGAAGCTTTCTTT. Its protein is CASNVWGGRITNTEAFF.

The table lists this clone with a count of one. This chain uses TRBV10-1 with TRBJ2-3, with a weak D call TRBD2 (6 bases). CDR1 and CDR2 from the germline V gene are WNHNN and SYGVQD (reference sequence). The CDR3 contains 14 residues. V was trimmed by 3 bases and J by 3 bases, leaving 10 bases between them. The CDR3 is CASSDGGETDTQYF. CDR3 bases: TGCGCCAGCAGTGACGGGGGAGAGACAGATACGCAGTATTTT.